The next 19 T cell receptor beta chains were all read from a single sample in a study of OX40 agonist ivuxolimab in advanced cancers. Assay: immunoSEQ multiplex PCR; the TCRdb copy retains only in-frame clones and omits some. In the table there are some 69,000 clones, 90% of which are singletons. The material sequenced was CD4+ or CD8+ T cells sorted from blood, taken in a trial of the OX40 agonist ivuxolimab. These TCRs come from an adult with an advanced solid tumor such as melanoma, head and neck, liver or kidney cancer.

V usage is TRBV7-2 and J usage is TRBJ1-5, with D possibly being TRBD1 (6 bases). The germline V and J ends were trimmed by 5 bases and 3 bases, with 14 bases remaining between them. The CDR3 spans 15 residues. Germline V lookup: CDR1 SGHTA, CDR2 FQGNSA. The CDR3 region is CASSRGGPNNQPQHF. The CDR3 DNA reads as TGTGCCAGCAGCCGGGGGGGGCCGAACAATCAGCCCCAGCATTTT.

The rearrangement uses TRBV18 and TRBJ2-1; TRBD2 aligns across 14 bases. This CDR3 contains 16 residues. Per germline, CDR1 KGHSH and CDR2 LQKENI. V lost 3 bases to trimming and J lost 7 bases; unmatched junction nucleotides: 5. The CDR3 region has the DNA TGTGCCAGCTCACCGTTGGGACTAGCGGGGGTGAATGAGCAGTTCTTC. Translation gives CASSPLGLAGVNEQFF.

Written as DNA, the CDR3 is TGTGCCTGGAGTGTATCAAGCGGGATCAATGAGCAGTTCTTC. Amino acids: CAWSVSSGINEQFF. J is TRBJ2-1 and V is TRBV30; 7 bases map to TRBD2. Looked up from germline, CDR1 is GTSNPN and CDR2 is SVGIG (reference sequence). The CDR3 is made up of 14 amino acids. The V gene end was trimmed by 0 bases and the J gene end by 6 bases; junction bases not matched to a gene: 5. The full variable domain, rest sourced from reference TRBV30 and TRBJ2-1, is SQTIHQWPATLVQPVGSPLSLECTVEGTSNPNLYWYRQAAGRGLQLLFYSVGIGQISSEVPQNLSASRPQDRQFILSSKKLLLSDSGFYLCAWSVSSGINEQFFGPGTRLTVL.

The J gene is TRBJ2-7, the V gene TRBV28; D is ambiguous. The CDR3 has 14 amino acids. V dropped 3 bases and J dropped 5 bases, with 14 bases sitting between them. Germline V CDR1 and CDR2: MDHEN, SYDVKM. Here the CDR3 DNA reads TGTGCCAGCAGTTTGATAGGTGGGCTGAACGAGCAGTACTTC. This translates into CASSLIGGLNEQYF.

The chain's CDR3 is CASSLMHGDEQFF. CDR3 DNA sequence: TGCGCCAGCAGCTTGATGCACGGGGATGAGCAGTTCTTC. The rearrangement uses TRBV5-1 and TRBJ2-1, with D possibly being TRBD2 (5 bases). The CDR3 is 13 residues long. The V and J ends lost 1 base and 8 bases respectively, with 10 bases between them. Germline CDR1 reads SGHRS; CDR2 reads YFSETQ. The whole variable domain, filled in from reference TRBV5-1 and TRBJ2-1, reads KAGVTQTPRYLIKTRGQQVTLSCSPISGHRSVSWYQQTPGQGLQFLFEYFSETQRNKGNFPGRFSGRQFSNSRSEMNVSTLELGDSALYLCASSLMHGDEQFFGPGTRLTVL.

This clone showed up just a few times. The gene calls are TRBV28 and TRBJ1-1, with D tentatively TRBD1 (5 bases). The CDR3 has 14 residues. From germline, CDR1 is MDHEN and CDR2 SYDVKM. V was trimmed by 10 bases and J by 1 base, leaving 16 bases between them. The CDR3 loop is CATHQGWENTEAFF. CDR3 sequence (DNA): TGTGCCACTCATCAGGGTTGGGAGAACACTGAAGCTTTCTTT.

The CDR3 sequence: CASSVVGSGAAQETQYF. CDR3 coding DNA: TGTGCCAGCAGCGTAGTCGGGAGTGGGGCAGCCCAAGAGACCCAGTACTTC. This sequence joins TRBV9 and TRBJ2-5; possibly TRBD2 for D (6 bases). The CDR3 is 17 amino acids. Germline CDR1 SGDLS, CDR2 YYNGEE. Trimming took off 0 bases at V and 1 base at J, with 16 bases between the two ends.

CDR3 nucleotide sequence: TGTGCCAGCAGCCCAGGGGGTACGGAGACCCAGTACTTC. Amino acid sequence: CASSPGGTETQYF. V gene TRBV7-9 combines with J gene TRBJ2-5; 7 bases line up with TRBD1. The germline V gene encodes CDR1 SEHNR and CDR2 FQNEAQ (reference sequence). The J segment lost 5 bases and the V segment lost 5 bases, leaving 5 bases of the junction unmatched. CDR3 length equals 13 residues.

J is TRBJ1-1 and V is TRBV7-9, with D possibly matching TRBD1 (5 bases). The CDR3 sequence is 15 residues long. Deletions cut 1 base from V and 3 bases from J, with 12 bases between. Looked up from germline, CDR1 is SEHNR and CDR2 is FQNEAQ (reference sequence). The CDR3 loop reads CASSLGMGGDTEAFF. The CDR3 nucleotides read TGTGCCAGCAGCTTAGGCATGGGAGGGGACACTGAAGCTTTCTTT.

The CDR3 DNA is TGTGCCAGCAGCTTAGCCGACATTCAAGATGGCTACACCTTC. Protein sequence: CASSLADIQDGYTF. The genes are TRBV7-2 and TRBJ1-2; D uncertain. The germline V gene has CDR1 SGHTA and CDR2 FQGNSA. V shed 0 bases and J shed 6 bases, with 11 bases lying between them. This CDR3 contains 14 residues.

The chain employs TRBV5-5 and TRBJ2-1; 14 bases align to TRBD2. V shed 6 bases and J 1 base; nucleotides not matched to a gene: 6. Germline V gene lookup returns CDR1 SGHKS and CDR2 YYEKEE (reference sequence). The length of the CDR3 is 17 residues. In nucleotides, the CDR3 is TGTGCCAGCAACCCCGGGACTAGCGGGAGTTCCTACAATGAGCAGTTCTTC. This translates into CASNPGTSGSSYNEQFF.

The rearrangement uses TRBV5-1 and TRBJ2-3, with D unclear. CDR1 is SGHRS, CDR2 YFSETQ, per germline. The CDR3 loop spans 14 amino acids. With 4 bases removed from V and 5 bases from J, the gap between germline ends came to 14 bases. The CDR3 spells CASSHEGHLDTQYF. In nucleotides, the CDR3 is TGCGCCAGCAGCCACGAAGGGCATCTAGATACGCAGTATTTT.

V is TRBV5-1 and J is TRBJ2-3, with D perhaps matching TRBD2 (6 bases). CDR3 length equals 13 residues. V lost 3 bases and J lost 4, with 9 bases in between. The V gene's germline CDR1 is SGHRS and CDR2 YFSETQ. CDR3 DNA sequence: TGCGCCAGCAGCTCCGGGAGCCCAGATACGCAGTATTTT. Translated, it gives CASSSGSPDTQYF.

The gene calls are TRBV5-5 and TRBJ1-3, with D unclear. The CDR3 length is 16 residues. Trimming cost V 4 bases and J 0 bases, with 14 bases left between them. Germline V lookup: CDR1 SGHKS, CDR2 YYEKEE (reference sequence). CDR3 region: CASSNQVPSSGNTIYF. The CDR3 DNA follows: TGTGCCAGCAGCAATCAGGTACCGAGCTCTGGAAACACCATATATTTT.

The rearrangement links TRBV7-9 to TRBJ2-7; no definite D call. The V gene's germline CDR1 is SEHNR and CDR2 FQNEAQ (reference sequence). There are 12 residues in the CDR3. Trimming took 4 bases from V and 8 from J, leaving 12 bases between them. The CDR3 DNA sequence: TGTGCCAGCAGCTCCCAGCAGGCAAAGCAGTACTTC. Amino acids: CASSSQQAKQYF. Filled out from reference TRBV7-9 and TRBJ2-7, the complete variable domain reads DTGVSQNPRHKITKRGQNVTFRCDPISEHNRLYWYRQTLGQGPEFLTYFQNEAQLEKSRLLSDRFSAERPKGSFSTLEIQRTEQGDSAMYLCASSSQQAKQYFGPGTRLTVT.

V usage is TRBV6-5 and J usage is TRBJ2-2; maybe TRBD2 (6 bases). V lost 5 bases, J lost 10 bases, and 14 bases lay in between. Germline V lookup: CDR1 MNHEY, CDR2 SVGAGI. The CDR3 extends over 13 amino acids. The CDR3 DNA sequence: TGTGCCAGCAGTACGACCCGGAGGGCGGAGCTGTTTTTT. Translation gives CASSTTRRAELFF.

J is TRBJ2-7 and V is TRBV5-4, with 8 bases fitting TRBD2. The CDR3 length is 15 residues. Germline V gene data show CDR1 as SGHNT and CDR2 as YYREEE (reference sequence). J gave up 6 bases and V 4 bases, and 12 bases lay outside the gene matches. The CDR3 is CASSPGREGWVEQYF. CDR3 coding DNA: TGTGCCAGCAGCCCAGGCCGGGAGGGATGGGTCGAGCAGTACTTC.

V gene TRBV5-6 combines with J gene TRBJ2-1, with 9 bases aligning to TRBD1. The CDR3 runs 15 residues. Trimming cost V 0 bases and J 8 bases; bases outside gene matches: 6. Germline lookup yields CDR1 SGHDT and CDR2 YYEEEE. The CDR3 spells CASSLGTGASYEQFF. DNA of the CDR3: TGTGCCAGCAGCTTGGGGACAGGGGCCTCGTATGAGCAGTTCTTC.

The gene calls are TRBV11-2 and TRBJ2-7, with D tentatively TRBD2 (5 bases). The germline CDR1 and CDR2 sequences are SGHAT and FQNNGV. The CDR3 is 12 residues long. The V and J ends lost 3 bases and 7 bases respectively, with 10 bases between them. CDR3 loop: CASSFSSGEQYF. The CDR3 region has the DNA TGTGCCAGCAGCTTTAGCTCGGGAGAGCAGTACTTC.